This entry lists 4 T cell receptor beta chains sequenced from one sample in a study of response to subunit inactivated influenza vaccine. TCRdb processed the RT-PCR reads anew with MiXCR; each CDR3 protein has one entry. The data show roughly 620,000 distinct CDR3 sequences, over 9% seen once. The same sample was also used in a study of T cells expressing NK-cell markers. That source reports: 5'RACE template switching built TCR beta cDNA with unique molecular identifiers.

Sequencing was performed on PBMCs from blood, taken on the day of vaccination. These receptors originate from a man between 45 and 60 years old who received an inactivated influenza vaccine.

The chain has TRBV7-2 and TRBJ1-2; 9 bases map to TRBD1. This CDR3 has 14 residues. The V segment lost 3 bases and the J segment 7 bases; nucleotides outside the gene matches: 6. Per the germline V gene, CDR1 is SGHTA and CDR2 is FQGNSA. As DNA, the CDR3 is TGTGCCAGCAGCTTGGGGGGGACAGGGATTGGCTACACCTTC. Amino acid sequence: CASSLGGTGIGYTF.

The V and J genes are TRBV4-3 and TRBJ2-5, with 7 bases fitting TRBD1. Germline V gives CDR1 LGHNA, CDR2 YSLEER. The trim removed 1 base at V and 2 bases at J, leaving 7 bases unmatched. The CDR3 is made up of 16 amino acids. CDR3 in amino acids: CASSQAWGTEQETQYF. DNA of the CDR3: TGCGCCAGCAGCCAAGCGTGGGGGACAGAGCAAGAGACCCAGTACTTC.

This chain uses TRBV2 with TRBJ1-1, with 7 bases that match TRBD1. This CDR3 spans 15 amino acids. Per germline, CDR1 SNHLY and CDR2 FYNNEI. The V gene end was trimmed by 6 bases and the J gene end by 5 bases; junction bases not matched to a gene: 12. The CDR3 here is CASRSDRVRGTEAFF. As DNA, the CDR3 is TGTGCCAGCAGATCAGACAGGGTAAGGGGGACTGAAGCTTTCTTT.

This clonotype showed up just a few times. The V gene is TRBV19, the J gene TRBJ2-7; 10 nucleotides align to TRBD2. The CDR3 sequence is 15 residues long. Germline V CDR1 and CDR2: LNHDA, SQIVND (reference sequence). The V and J ends lost 5 bases and 3 bases, in that order; junction bases with no gene match: 7. DNA for the CDR3: TGTGCCAGTAGTGCTCTAGCGGGAGCAGTCTACGAGCAGTACTTC. Its protein is CASSALAGAVYEQYF.